Presented here are 15 T cell receptor beta chains from one specimen sequenced in a study of vaccination effects on CD4 cells after COVID-19. Their target antigens are unknown. Cells that had been cultured for 10 days were the source of isolated CD4+ T cells. The person had PCR-confirmed SARS-CoV-2 infection between March and December 2020. Participants completed two doses of the BNT162b2 or mRNA-1273 vaccine. Assay used: immunoSEQ multiplex PCR; TCRdb lists only in-frame clones, some missing. The profile shows about 34,000 clones, about three quarters of them singletons. The sample consisted of CD4+ T cells from PBMCs cultured without peptide, taken after COVID-19 vaccination. The receptors stem from a human donor who had a prior SARS-CoV-2 infection.

This clone turned up a few times. This chain links TRBV5-4 with TRBJ2-7, with D tentatively TRBD1 (6 bases). The CDR3 loop spans 15 amino acids. Germline CDR1 and CDR2: SGHNT and YYREEE (reference sequence). Trimming took 0 bases from V and 2 from J, leaving 12 bases between them. The CDR3 sequence: CASSLVGHETYEQYF. CDR3 in DNA: TGTGCCAGCAGCTTGGTGGGACATGAAACCTACGAGCAGTACTTC.

The chain is built from TRBV24-1 and TRBJ2-1; tentative D call: TRBD2 (6 bases). In germline, CDR1 is KGHDR, CDR2 SFDVKD. The CDR3 contains 16 residues. Trimming stripped 3 bases from V and 5 bases from J, with 16 bases between. Here the CDR3 reads CATSDQTAPGDNEQFF. CDR3 coding DNA: TGTGCCACCAGTGATCAGACCGCGCCGGGGGACAATGAGCAGTTCTTC.

This clone was counted between two and nine times. This chain links TRBV4-2 with TRBJ2-1; tentatively, D is TRBD2 (6 bases). This CDR3 is built from 16 residues. Between the trimmed V and J ends, which lost 2 bases and 7 bases, there was a span of 18 bases. Germline assignment: CDR1 LGHNA and CDR2 YNFKEQ. DNA for the CDR3: TGTGCCAGCAGCCAACGGGTCGGGAGTGCTGGTAATGAGCAGTTCTTC. As protein: CASSQRVGSAGNEQFF.

The V and J genes are TRBV7-3 and TRBJ2-2; D remains unclear. Trimming stripped 5 bases from V and 4 bases from J, with 17 bases between. The germline V gene has CDR1 SGHTA and CDR2 FQGTGA. This CDR3 is built from 16 residues. The CDR3 is CASSRSVGRGTGELFF. The CDR3 DNA reads as TGTGCCAGCAGCCGCTCGGTGGGTCGCGGCACCGGGGAGCTGTTTTTT.

The chain couples TRBV6-1 to TRBJ1-5; no firm D call. CDR1 MNHNS and CDR2 SASEGT come from the germline V gene. Trimming shortened V by 3 bases and J by 3 bases, and 6 bases separated the two germline ends. The CDR3 is 13 residues long. CDR3 residues: CASSEHPNQPQHF. CDR3 bases: TGTGCCAGCAGTGAGCATCCCAATCAGCCCCAGCATTTT.

The rearrangement uses TRBV9 and TRBJ2-3; TRBD1 matches 7 bases. Germline CDR1 reads SGDLS; CDR2 reads YYNGEE. Losses at the gene ends were 4 bases for V and 0 bases for J; bases not matched to a gene: 2. The CDR3 consists of 14 residues. The CDR3 spells CASSRDRSTDTQYF. The DNA for the CDR3 is TGTGCCAGCAGCCGGGACAGAAGCACAGATACGCAGTATTTT.

The gene calls are TRBV5-1 and TRBJ1-4; D is undetermined. This CDR3 is built from 14 residues. Trimming removed 4 bases from V and 3 bases from J, with 10 bases in between. Germline assignment: CDR1 SGHRS and CDR2 YFSETQ. The CDR3 reads CASSTTEPNEKLFF. The CDR3 DNA is TGCGCCAGCAGCACCACGGAGCCTAATGAAAAACTGTTTTTT.

The chain carries TRBV18 and TRBJ1-1, with D hard to call. CDR3 length: 13 residues. Between the trimmed V and J ends, which lost 1 base and 7 bases, there was a span of 10 bases. From germline, CDR1 is KGHSH and CDR2 LQKENI. CDR3 amino acids: CASSPLAADEAFF. The CDR3 region has the DNA TGTGCCAGCTCACCACTGGCGGCAGATGAAGCTTTCTTT.

The chain recombines TRBV7-9 with TRBJ2-7, with 7 bases fitting TRBD1. The CDR3 extends over 16 amino acids. The germline V gene has CDR1 SEHNR and CDR2 FQNEAQ (reference sequence). V lost 6 bases, J lost 9 bases, and 20 bases stayed unmatched. DNA of the CDR3: TGTGCCAGCAGACCCACCAGCTACAGGGGCGACGTTGGGCAGTACTTC. Amino acid sequence: CASRPTSYRGDVGQYF.

V is TRBV21-1 and J is TRBJ1-3; TRBD1 was called by the table and not checked on the DNA. TRBV21-1 is described as a pseudogene. The length of the CDR3 is 15 residues. CDR3 in DNA: TGTGCCAGCAGCCCCAGACAGGGGTACGGAAACACCATATATTTT. Encoded protein: CASSPRQGYGNTIYF.

This chain joins TRBV7-6 and TRBJ1-4; 12 bases match TRBD1. This CDR3 comprises 18 residues. Germline CDR1 is SGHVS and CDR2 is FNYEAQ. V lost 5 bases, J lost 3 bases, and 10 bases stayed unmatched. The CDR3 DNA reads as TGTGCCAGCAGCCCGAGGGACAGGGGGCGCATTTCTAATGAAAAACTGTTTTTT. Translated: CASSPRDRGRISNEKLFF.

The rearrangement links TRBV7-2 to TRBJ2-2; D remains unclear. From germline, CDR1 is SGHTA and CDR2 FQGNSA. This CDR3 has 13 amino acids. V was pared by 5 bases and J by 6 bases, with 10 bases between. The CDR3, as DNA: TGTGCCAGCAGCCCTCGGAATGCCGGGGAGCTGTTTTTT. This translates into CASSPRNAGELFF. Full variable domain (rest looked up from reference TRBV7-2 and TRBJ2-2): GAGVSQSPSNKVTEKGKDVELRCDPISGHTALYWYRQSLGQGLEFLIYFQGNSAPDKSGLPSDRFSAERTGGSVSTLTIQRTQQEDSAVYLCASSPRNAGELFFGEGSRLTVL.

The chain couples TRBV5-1 to TRBJ1-6; D gene unclear. The CDR3 is made up of 15 amino acids. The V gene's germline CDR1 is SGHRS and CDR2 YFSETQ. V was trimmed by 2 bases and J by 7 bases, leaving 13 bases between them. The DNA of the CDR3 is TGCGCCAGCAGCTTACTCACGGTATGGAATTCACCCCTCCACTTT. Protein: CASSLLTVWNSPLHF.

This clone was seen a few times. This chain links TRBV12-5 with TRBJ1-2; tentative D call: TRBD1 (6 bases). The V and J ends lost 3 bases and 7 bases respectively, with 15 bases between them. The CDR3 spans 14 residues. Germline V lookup: CDR1 LGHNT, CDR2 FRNRAP. CDR3 in DNA: TGTGCTAGTGGTTTTTTTGGCAGGGGTCGTGGCTACACCTTC. Protein product: CASGFFGRGRGYTF.

The genes are TRBV19 and TRBJ2-6, with D possibly matching TRBD1 (6 bases). The CDR3 length is 15 residues. V gave up 6 bases and J gave up 4 bases, with 13 bases separating them. CDR1 LNHDA and CDR2 SQIVND come from the germline V gene (reference sequence). The CDR3 loop is CASRGGYWGANVLTF. Here the CDR3 DNA reads TGTGCCAGTAGAGGGGGATACTGGGGGGCCAACGTCCTGACTTTC.